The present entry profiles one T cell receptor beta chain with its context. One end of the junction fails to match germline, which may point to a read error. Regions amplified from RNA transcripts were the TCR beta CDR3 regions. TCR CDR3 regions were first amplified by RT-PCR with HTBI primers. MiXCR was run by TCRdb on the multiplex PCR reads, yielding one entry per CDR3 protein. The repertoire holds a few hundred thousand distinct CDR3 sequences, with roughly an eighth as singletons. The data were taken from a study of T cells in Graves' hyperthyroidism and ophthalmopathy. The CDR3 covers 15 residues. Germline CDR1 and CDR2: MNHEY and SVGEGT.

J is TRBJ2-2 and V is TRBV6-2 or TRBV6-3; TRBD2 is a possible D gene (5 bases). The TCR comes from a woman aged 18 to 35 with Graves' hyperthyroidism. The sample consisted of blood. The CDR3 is CVSSLASPNTGELFF. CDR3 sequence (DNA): TGTGTCAGCAGTTTGGCTAGCCCGAACACCGGGGAGCTGTTTTTT.